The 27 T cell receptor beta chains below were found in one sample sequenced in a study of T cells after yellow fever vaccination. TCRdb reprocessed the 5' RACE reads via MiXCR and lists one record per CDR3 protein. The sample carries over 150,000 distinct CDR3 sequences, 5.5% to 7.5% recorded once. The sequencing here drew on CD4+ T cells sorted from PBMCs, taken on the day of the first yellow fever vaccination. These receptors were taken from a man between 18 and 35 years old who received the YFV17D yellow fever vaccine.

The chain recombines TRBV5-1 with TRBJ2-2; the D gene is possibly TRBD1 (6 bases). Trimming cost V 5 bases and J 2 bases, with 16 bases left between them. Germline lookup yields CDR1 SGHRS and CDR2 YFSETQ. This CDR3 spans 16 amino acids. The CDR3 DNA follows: TGCGCCAGCAGGCCCACCGGGACACCCAACACCGGGGAGCTGTTTTTT. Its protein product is CASRPTGTPNTGELFF. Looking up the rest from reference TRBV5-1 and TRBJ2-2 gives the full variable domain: KAGVTQTPRYLIKTRGQQVTLSCSPISGHRSVSWYQQTPGQGLQFLFEYFSETQRNKGNFPGRFSGRQFSNSRSEMNVSTLELGDSALYLCASRPTGTPNTGELFFGEGSRLTVL.

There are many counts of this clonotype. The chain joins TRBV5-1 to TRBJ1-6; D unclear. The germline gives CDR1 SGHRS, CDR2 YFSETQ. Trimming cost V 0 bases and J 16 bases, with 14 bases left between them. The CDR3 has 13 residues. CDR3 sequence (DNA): TGCGCCAGCAGCTTGGGACCCTTTGAAGCTCTCCACTTT. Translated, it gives CASSLGPFEALHF.

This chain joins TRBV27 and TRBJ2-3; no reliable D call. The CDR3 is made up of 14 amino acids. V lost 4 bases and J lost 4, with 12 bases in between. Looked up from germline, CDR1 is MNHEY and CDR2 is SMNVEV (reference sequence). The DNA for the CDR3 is TGTGCCAGCAGTTGGGGTAGGTCTGCAGATACGCAGTATTTT. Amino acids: CASSWGRSADTQYF.

This CDR3 reads CSAYTRGTLPANVLTF. The CDR3 nucleotides are TGCAGTGCTTATACAAGGGGGACCCTACCCGCCAACGTCCTGACTTTC. The chain has TRBV20-1 and TRBJ2-6; D perhaps matches TRBD1 (6 bases). The CDR3 consists of 16 residues. Trimming took off 5 bases at V and 7 bases at J, with 21 bases between the two ends. Germline V CDR1 and CDR2: DFQATT, SNEGSKA (reference sequence).

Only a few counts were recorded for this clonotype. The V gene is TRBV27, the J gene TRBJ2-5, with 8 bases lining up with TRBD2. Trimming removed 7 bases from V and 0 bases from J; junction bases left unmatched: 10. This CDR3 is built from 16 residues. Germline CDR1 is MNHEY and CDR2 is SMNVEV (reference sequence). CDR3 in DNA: TGTGCCAGCACCCCTCTTGGAGCGGGGGACCAAGAGACCCAGTACTTC. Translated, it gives CASTPLGAGDQETQYF.

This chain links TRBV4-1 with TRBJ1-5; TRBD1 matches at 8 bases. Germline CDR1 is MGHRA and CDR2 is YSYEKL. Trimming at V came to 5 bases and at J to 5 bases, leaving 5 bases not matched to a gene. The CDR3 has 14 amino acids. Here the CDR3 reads CASSFQQGDQPQHF. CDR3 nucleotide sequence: TGCGCCAGCAGCTTTCAACAGGGGGATCAGCCCCAGCATTTT.

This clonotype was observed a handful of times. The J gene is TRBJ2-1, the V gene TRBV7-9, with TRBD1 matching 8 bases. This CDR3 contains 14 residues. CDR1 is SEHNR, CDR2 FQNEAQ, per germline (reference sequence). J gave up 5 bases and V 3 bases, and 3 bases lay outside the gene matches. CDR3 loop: CASSFGTGDNEQFF. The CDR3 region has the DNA TGTGCCAGCAGCTTTGGGACAGGCGACAATGAGCAGTTCTTC.

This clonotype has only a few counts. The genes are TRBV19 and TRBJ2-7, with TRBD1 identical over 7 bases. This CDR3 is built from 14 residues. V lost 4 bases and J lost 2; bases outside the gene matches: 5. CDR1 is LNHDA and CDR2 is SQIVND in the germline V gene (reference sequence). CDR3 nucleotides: TGTGCCAGTAGTACCCAGGGACAGCCCTACGAGCAGTACGTC. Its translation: CASSTQGQPYEQYV.

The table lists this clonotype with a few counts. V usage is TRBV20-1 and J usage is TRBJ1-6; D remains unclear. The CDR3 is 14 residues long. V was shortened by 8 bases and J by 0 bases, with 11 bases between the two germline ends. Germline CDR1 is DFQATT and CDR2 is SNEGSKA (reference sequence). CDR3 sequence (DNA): TGCAGTTTTACGGAGAGCTCCTATAATTCACCCCTCCACTTT. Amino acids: CSFTESSYNSPLHF.

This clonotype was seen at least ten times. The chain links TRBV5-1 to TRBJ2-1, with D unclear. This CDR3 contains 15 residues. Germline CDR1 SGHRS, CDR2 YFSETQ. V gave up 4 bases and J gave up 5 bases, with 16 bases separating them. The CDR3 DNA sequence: TGCGCCAGCAGCCCCGAAGGTTGGGGTCACAATGAGCAGTTCTTC. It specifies CASSPEGWGHNEQFF.

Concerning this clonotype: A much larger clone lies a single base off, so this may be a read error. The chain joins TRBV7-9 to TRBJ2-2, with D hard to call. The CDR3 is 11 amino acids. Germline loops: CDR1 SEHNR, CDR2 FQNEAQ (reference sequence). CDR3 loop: CATSLGGELFF. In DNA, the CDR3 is TGTGCCACCAGCTTAGGTGGGGAGCTGTTTTTT.

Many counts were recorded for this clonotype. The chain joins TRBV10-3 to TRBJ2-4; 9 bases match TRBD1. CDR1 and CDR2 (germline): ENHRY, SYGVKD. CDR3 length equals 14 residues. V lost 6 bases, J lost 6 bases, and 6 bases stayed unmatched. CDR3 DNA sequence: TGTGCCATCAGCACGACAGGGGGGGGAAACATTCAGTACTTC. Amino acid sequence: CAISTTGGGNIQYF.

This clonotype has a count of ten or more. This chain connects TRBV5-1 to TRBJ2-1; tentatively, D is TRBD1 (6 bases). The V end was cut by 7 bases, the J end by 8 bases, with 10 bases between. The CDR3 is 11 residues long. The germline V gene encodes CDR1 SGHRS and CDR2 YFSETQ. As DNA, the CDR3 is TGCGCCAGCGAACAGGGCTATGAGCAGTTCTTC. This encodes CASEQGYEQFF.

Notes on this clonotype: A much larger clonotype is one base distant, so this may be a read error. The CDR3 spells CASSPQMGSAEAFF. CDR3 bases: TGTGCCAGCAGCCCCCAGATGGGGAGTGCTGAAGCTTTCTTT. The genes are TRBV9 and TRBJ1-1; D remains ambiguous. This CDR3 is 14 amino acids long. CDR1 and CDR2 (germline): SGDLS, YYNGEE. V was trimmed by 4 bases and J by 6 bases, leaving 16 bases between them.

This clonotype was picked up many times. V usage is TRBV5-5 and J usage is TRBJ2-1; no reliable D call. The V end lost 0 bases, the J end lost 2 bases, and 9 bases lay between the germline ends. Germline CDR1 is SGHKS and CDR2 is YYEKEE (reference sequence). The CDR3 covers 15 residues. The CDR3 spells CASSLAPGAYNEQFF. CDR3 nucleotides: TGTGCCAGCAGCTTGGCCCCGGGTGCCTACAATGAGCAGTTCTTC.

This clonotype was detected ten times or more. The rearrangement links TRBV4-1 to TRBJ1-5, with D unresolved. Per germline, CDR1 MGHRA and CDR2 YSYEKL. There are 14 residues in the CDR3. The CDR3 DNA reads TGCGGCAGTTCAATGGTGTATAGCAATCAGCCCCAGCATTTT. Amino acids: CGSSMVYSNQPQHF.

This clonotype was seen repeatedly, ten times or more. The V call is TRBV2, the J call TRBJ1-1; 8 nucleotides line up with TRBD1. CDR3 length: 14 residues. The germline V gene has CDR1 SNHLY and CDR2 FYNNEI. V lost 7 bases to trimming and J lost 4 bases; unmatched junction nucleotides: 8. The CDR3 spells CASIVRTGFTEAFF. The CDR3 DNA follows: TGTGCCAGCATAGTCCGGACAGGGTTCACTGAAGCTTTCTTT.

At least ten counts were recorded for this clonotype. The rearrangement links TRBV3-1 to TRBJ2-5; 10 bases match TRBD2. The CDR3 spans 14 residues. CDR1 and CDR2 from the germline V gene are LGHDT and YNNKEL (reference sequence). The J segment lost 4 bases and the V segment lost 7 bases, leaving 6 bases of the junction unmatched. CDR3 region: CASKERGGRETQYF. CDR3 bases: TGTGCCAGCAAAGAGCGGGGGGGCAGAGAGACCCAGTACTTC.

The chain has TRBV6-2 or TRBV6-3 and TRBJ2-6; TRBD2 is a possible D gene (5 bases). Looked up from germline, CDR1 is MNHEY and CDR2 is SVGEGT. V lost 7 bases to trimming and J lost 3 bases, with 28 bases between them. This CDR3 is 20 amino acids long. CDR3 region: CASINMWETPWVGGANVLTF. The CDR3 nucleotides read TGTGCCAGCATCAACATGTGGGAGACACCGTGGGTTGGTGGGGCCAACGTCCTGACTTTC.

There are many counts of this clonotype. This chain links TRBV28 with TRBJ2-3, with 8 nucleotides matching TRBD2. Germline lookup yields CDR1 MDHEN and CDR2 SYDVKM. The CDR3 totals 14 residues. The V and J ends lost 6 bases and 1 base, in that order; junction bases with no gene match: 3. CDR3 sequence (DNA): TGTGCCAGCAGCATTAGCGGGGGCACAGATACGCAGTATTTT. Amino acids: CASSISGGTDTQYF.

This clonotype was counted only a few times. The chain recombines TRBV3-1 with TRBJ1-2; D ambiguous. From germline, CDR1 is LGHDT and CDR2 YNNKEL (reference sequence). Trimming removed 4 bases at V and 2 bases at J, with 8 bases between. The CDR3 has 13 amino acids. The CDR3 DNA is TGTGCCAGCAGCCCGGACCTAAACTATGGCTACACCTTC. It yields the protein CASSPDLNYGYTF.

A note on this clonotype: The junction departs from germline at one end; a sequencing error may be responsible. The CDR3 nucleotides read TGTGACAGCAGCTCCCTGGGGGCCGCGAACACCGGGGAGCTGTTTTTT. Protein sequence: CDSSSLGAANTGELFF. V usage is TRBV6-1 and J usage is TRBJ2-2, with TRBD1 as a possible D gene (6 bases). The CDR3 has 16 amino acids. The germline V gene has CDR1 MNHNS and CDR2 SASEGT.

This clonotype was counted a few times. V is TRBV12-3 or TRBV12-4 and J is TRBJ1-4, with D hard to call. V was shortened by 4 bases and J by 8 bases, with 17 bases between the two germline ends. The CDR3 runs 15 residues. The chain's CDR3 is CASSSQGGPGEKLFF. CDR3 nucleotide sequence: TGTGCCAGCAGTTCCCAAGGTGGCCCGGGGGAAAAACTGTTTTTT.

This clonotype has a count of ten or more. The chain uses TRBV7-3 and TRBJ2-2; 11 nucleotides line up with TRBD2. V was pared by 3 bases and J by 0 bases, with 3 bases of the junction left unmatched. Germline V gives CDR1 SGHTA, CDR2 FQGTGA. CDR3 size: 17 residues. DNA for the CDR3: TGTGCCAGCAGCTTCCCGGGACTAGCGGCGAACACCGGGGAGCTGTTTTTT. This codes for CASSFPGLAANTGELFF. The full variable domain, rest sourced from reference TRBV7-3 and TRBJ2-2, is GAGVSQTPSNKVTEKGKYVELRCDPISGHTALYWYRQSLGQGPEFLIYFQGTGAADDSGLPNDRFFAVRPEGSVSTLKIQRTERGDSAVYLCASSFPGLAANTGELFFGEGSRLTVL.

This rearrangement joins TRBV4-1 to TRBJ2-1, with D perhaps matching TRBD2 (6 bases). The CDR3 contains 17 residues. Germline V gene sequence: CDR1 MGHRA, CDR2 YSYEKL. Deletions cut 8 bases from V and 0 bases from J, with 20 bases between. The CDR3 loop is CASRRGGAYSSYNEQFF. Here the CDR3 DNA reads TGCGCCAGCCGGCGGGGTGGGGCTTATAGCTCCTACAATGAGCAGTTCTTC.

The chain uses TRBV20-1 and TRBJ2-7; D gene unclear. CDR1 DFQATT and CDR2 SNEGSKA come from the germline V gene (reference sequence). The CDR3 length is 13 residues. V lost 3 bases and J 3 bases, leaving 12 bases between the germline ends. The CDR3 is CSASGSRYYEQYF. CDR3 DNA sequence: TGCAGTGCTAGTGGGTCCAGGTACTACGAGCAGTACTTC.

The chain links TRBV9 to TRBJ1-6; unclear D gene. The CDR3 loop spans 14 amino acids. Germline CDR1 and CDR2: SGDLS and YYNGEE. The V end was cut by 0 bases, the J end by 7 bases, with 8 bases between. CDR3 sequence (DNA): TGTGCCAGCAGCGTAGGGGTCGGCAATTCACCCCTCCACTTT. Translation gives CASSVGVGNSPLHF.